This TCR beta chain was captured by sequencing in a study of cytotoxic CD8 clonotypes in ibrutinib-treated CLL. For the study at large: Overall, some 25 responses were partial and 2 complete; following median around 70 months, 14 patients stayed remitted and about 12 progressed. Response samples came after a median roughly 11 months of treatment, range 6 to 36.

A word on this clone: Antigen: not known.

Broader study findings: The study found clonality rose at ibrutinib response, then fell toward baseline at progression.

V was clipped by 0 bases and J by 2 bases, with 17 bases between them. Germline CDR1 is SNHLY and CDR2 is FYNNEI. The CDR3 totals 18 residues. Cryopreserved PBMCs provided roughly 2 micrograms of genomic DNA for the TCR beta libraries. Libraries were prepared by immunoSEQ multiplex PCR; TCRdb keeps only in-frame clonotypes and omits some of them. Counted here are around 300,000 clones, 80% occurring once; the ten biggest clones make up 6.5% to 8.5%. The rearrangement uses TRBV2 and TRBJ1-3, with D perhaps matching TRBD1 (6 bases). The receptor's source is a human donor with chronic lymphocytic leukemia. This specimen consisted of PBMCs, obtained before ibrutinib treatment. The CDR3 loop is CASSEAFPLGGTGNTIYF. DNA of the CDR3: TGTGCCAGCAGTGAAGCGTTCCCACTAGGGGGGACTGGAAACACCATATATTTT. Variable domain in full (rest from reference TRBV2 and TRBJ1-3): EPEVTQTPSHQVTQMGQEVILRCVPISNHLYFYWYRQILGQKVEFLVSFYNNEISEKSEIFDDQFSVERPDGSNFTLKIRSTKLEDSAMYFCASSEAFPLGGTGNTIYFGEGSWLTVV.